This TCR beta chain emerged from a study of blood T cell repertoires in COVID-19. Germline V gives CDR1 LNHDA, CDR2 SQIVND (reference sequence). CDR3 size: 13 residues. With V trimmed by 3 bases and J by 8 bases, 4 bases remained unmatched. Participant ages covered about 18 to 95 years across 24 US areas. Cohorts were based on clinical histories the participants reported. The protocol was immunoSEQ multiplex PCR, while the TCRdb copy is restricted to in-frame clones and leaves out a portion. The data hold about 270,000 clones, with about 87% observed a single time. The chain couples TRBV19 to TRBJ2-4; 7 bases map to TRBD1. This TCR derives from a woman between 40 and 50 years old with acute COVID-19. Source material: PBMCs or T cells enriched from blood (not recorded which). The CDR3 reads CASSIEGADIQYF. CDR3 nucleotides: TGTGCCAGTAGTATTGAGGGGGCGGACATTCAGTACTTC.